This T cell receptor (beta chain) was captured by sequencing in a study of blood T cell repertoires in COVID-19. Whole-study context: Acute-phase and convalescent COVID-19 samples originated in the United States, Italy and Spain.

The CDR3 sequence is 18 residues long. With 3 bases removed from V and 9 bases from J, the gap between germline ends came to 28 bases. Per germline, CDR1 SGDLS and CDR2 YYNGEE. The data were produced by immunoSEQ multiplex PCR, yet TCRdb's version contains in-frame clones alone and is incomplete. Seen here are 150,000 or so clones, 92% observed once, and the top ten hold approximately 4.9%. The TCR was taken from a man aged 25 to 40 with COVID-19, enrolled during active disease. The V gene is TRBV9, the J gene TRBJ2-1; D is possibly TRBD1 (7 bases). The sequencing sample was made of peripheral blood. The CDR3 DNA sequence: TGTGCCAGCAGCGGCCGGGCGGGATATTACAGGGGACATCGTGAGCAGTTCTTC. It specifies CASSGRAGYYRGHREQFF.